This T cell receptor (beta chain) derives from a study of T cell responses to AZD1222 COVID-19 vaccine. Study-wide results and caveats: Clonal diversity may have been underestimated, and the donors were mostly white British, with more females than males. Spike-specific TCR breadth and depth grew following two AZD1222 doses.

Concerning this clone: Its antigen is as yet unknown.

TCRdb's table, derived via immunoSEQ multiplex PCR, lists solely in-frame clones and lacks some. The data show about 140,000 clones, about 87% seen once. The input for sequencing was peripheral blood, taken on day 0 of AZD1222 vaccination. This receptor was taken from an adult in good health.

CDR3 coding DNA: TGTGCCAGCAGTGTCGCAGGAGTCAACACAGATACGCAGTATTTT. Amino acid sequence: CASSVAGVNTDTQYF. The rearrangement joins TRBV2 to TRBJ2-3; D ambiguous. The CDR3 consists of 15 residues. V was cut by 4 bases and J by 2 bases, with 13 bases left in between. Germline CDR1 reads SNHLY; CDR2 reads FYNNEI.